These T cell receptor beta chains were read from a single sample in a study of blood T cell repertoires in COVID-19. Profiling relied on immunoSEQ multiplex PCR, and the TCRdb table lists in-frame clones only, not all of them. The sample lists approximately 170,000 clones; roughly 70% were seen once. Sample: peripheral blood. These receptors originate from a woman older than 75 with acute or convalescent COVID-19. The CDR3 runs from the conserved cysteine through the conserved F or W.

TRBV7-3,TRBJ2-2,CASSPLNTGELFF
TRBV24-1,TRBJ2-1,CATSVVGGSEQFF
TRBV2,TRBJ1-5,CASSADNFNQPQHF
TRBV7-3,TRBJ2-1,CASSLAAYNEQFF
TRBV28,TRBJ2-3,CASSPRQGTTDTQYF
TRBV10-1,TRBJ2-3,CASSDPTSGSMTDTQYF
TRBV11-2,TRBJ2-1,CASSGQIGTVLFF
TRBV6-2/TRBV6-3,TRBJ1-2,CASSYPGGWDYGYTF
TRBV7-2,TRBJ2-1,CASSQTSGARNEQFF
TRBV28,TRBJ2-7,CASSSSGRAPEQYF
TRBV14,TRBJ1-6,CASSSRDTNSPLHF
TRBV9,TRBJ2-5,CASSVRSSGGEETQYF
TRBV5-1,TRBJ2-7,CASKGLAGAYEQYF
TRBV7-2,TRBJ2-7,CASSLSQGHYEQYF
TRBV28,TRBJ1-5,CASSFRGRGGPNQPQHF
TRBV10-2,TRBJ1-1,CASSEGTGANTEAFF
TRBV7-2,TRBJ2-3,CASSPQRGDTQYF
TRBV6-1,TRBJ1-4,CASSARGTGAEKLFF
TRBV10-2,TRBJ1-1,CASRDRGTEAFF
TRBV6-5,TRBJ1-1,CASSYDRERSEAFF
TRBV9,TRBJ2-5,CASSVDQGTQYF
TRBV6-5,TRBJ1-3,CASSYRGTIYF
TRBV29-1,TRBJ2-7,CSVKSGTYEQYF
TRBV21-1,TRBJ2-7,CASSKRDWTYEQYF
TRBV9,TRBJ2-7,CASSVGLETRSEQYF
TRBV24-1,TRBJ2-2,CATSDFGGQGRGTGELFF
TRBV5-1,TRBJ2-7,CASSLLSQLQGSEQYF
TRBV4-1,TRBJ1-5,CASSQERSDSNQPQHF
TRBV4-3,TRBJ1-5,CASSQGGGQPQHF
TRBV29-1,TRBJ1-5,CSVRTGGGQPQHF
TRBV20-1,TRBJ2-7,CSASQGSNSYEQYF
TRBV4-3,TRBJ1-1,CASSQETFTEAFF
TRBV30,TRBJ2-3,CAWTIGGRVRNTDTQYF
TRBV11-3,TRBJ2-3,CASSSPRLAGGADTQYF
TRBV5-1,TRBJ1-6,CASSLGGRPEDSPLHF
TRBV19,TRBJ2-3,CASSITGAADTQYF
TRBV29-1,TRBJ1-6,CSVEATGLRSPLHF
TRBV7-9,TRBJ2-3,CASSLAYTDTQYF
TRBV27,TRBJ2-7,CASSLVGGSYEQYF
TRBV30,TRBJ1-6,CAWNFRGLINSPLHF
TRBV27,TRBJ1-4,CASSWGPPAEKLFF
TRBV19,TRBJ2-1,CASSPERESGQFF
TRBV5-1,TRBJ1-4,CASSLGDRNREKLFF
TRBV5-1,TRBJ1-2,CASSPMDAGANGYTF
TRBV29-1,TRBJ2-2,CSVGGGGTGELFF
TRBV5-4,TRBJ2-7,CASSLGGTGRYEQYF
TRBV28,TRBJ2-1,CASRPPAADEQFF
TRBV19,TRBJ2-1,CAIGGRRDEQFF
TRBV7-3,TRBJ2-4,CASSLGAGSKNIQYF
TRBV4-2,TRBJ1-2,CASSQEQTSGYGYTF
TRBV5-1,TRBJ1-4,CASSLKAGDEKLFF
TRBV13,TRBJ1-4,CASRDGATNEKLFF
TRBV5-1,TRBJ1-6,CASSIGQANSPLHF
TRBV6-5,TRBJ1-1,CASSTQQGTEAFF